Here is one T cell receptor beta chain with its context. The data were taken from a study of cytotoxic CD8 clonotypes in ibrutinib-treated CLL. The CDR3 spans 16 residues. Germline CDR1 MNHEY, CDR2 SMNVEV (reference sequence). V lost 3 bases to trimming and J lost 0 bases, with 12 bases between them. The planned depth of sequencing spanned 1 in 200,000 to 1 in 1 million T cells. The method was immunoSEQ multiplex PCR; TCRdb's version includes in-frame clones alone and lacks a portion of them. The sample includes about 140,000 clones, approximately 80% of them seen just once. V is TRBV27 and J is TRBJ1-3; D is possibly TRBD1 (5 bases). The sequencing used PBMCs, collected after 12 months of ibrutinib treatment. This TCR derives from a human donor with chronic lymphocytic leukemia. CDR3 protein: CASSLTVMDSGNTIYF. The CDR3 nucleotides read TGTGCCAGCAGTTTGACAGTTATGGACTCTGGAAACACCATATATTTT.